This T cell receptor beta chain emerged from a study of shared clonotypes between healthy human individuals. The V gene lost 4 bases and the J gene lost 2 bases, with 12 bases spanning the gap. The CDR3 is 14 amino acids. Germline-derived CDR1 and CDR2 are ENHRY and SYGVKD. Whole-study results and caveats: Generation probability values for non-shared clonotypes were lower than those for clonotypes shared by all four donors. Shared clonotypes: about 5% naive CD4, about 4% naive CD8, about 2.4% memory CD4, 0.4% to 0.45% memory CD8.

Turning to this clone: Its antigen remains unknown.

The authors divided CD4+ cells into CD45RA+ naive and CD45RA-negative memory subsets. Produced via immunoSEQ multiplex PCR; TCRdb's table is partial and in-frame only. The sample consists of under 1,900,000 clones, approximately 98.5% of them appearing once. The receptor's source is a young man in good health. Source material: naive CD4+ T cells sorted from blood. The subset denotes: CD45RA+ positively selected. The chain has TRBV10-3 and TRBJ2-7; the D gene is possibly TRBD1 (6 bases). The CDR3 bases are TGTGCCATCAGTGCAACAGGGCTGACCTACGAGCAGTACTTC. As protein: CAISATGLTYEQYF.